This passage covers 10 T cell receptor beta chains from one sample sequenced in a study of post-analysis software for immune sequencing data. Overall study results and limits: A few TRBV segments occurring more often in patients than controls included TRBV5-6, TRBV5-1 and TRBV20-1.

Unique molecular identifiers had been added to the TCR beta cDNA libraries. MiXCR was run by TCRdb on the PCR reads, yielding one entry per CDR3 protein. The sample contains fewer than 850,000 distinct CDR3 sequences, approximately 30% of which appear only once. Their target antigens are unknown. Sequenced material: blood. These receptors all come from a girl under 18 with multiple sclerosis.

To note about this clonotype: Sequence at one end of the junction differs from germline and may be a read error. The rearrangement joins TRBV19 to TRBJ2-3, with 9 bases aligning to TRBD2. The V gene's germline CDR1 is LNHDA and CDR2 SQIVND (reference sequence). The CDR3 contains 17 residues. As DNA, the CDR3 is TGTGCCAGTCGGGGGCGGGAGGGCCGGTGGGGCACAGATGCGCAGTATTTT. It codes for CASRGREGRWGTDAQYF.

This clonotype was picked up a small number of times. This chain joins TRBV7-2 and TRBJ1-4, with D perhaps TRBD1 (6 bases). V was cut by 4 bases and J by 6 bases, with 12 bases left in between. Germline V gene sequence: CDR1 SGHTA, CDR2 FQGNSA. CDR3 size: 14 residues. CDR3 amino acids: CASSSGQGDEKLFF. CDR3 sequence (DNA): TGTGCCAGCAGCTCGGGACAAGGGGATGAAAAACTGTTTTTT.

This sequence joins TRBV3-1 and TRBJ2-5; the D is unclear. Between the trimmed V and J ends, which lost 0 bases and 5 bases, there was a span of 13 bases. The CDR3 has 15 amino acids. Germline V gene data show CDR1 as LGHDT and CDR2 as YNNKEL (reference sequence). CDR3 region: CASSQDVLLRETQYF. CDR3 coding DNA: TGTGCCAGCAGCCAAGATGTACTGCTGCGGGAGACCCAGTACTTC.

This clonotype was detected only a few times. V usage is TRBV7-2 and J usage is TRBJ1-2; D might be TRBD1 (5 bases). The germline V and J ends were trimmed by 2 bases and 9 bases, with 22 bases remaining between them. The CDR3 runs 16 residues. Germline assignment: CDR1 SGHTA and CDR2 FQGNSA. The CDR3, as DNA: TGTGCCAGCAGCTTAATGGGGCCCCGGGGCACAGACCGCTACACCTTC. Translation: CASSLMGPRGTDRYTF. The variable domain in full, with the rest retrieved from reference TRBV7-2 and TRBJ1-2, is GAGVSQSPSNKVTEKGKDVELRCDPISGHTALYWYRQSLGQGLEFLIYFQGNSAPDKSGLPSDRFSAERTGGSVSTLTIQRTQQEDSAVYLCASSLMGPRGTDRYTFGSGTRLTVV.

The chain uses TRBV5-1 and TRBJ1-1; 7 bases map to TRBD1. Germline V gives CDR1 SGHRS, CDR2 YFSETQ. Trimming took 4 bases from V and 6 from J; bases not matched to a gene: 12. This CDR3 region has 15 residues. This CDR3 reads CASSRNRDSTAEAFF. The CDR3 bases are TGCGCCAGCAGCCGAAACCGGGACAGCACGGCTGAAGCTTTCTTT.

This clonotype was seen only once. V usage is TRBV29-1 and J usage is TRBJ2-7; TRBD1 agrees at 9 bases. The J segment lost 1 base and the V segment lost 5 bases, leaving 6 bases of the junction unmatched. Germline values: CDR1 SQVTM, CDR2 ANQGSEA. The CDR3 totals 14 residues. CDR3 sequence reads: CSVQDRGISYEQYF. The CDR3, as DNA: TGCAGCGTTCAGGACAGGGGAATATCCTACGAGCAGTACTTC.

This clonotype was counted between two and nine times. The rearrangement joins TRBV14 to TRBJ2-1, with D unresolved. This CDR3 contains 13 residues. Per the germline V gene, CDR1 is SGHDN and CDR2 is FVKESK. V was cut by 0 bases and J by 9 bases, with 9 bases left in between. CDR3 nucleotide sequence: TGTGCCAGCAGCCAAGAACAGTCCAGTGAGCAGTTCTTC. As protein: CASSQEQSSEQFF.

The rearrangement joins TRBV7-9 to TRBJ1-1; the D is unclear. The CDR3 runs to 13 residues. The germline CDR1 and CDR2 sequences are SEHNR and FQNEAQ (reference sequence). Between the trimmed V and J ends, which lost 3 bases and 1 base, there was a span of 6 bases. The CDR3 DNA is TGTGCCAGCAGCTTCGAAGGGAACACTGAAGCTTTCTTT. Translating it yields CASSFEGNTEAFF.

The CDR3 spells CSVAGRGRVNEQFF. The CDR3 coding sequence is TGCAGCGTTGCGGGCAGGGGGAGAGTCAATGAGCAGTTCTTC. V is TRBV29-1 and J is TRBJ2-1; 7 bases map to TRBD1. The germline CDR1 and CDR2 sequences are SQVTM and ANQGSEA. The length of the CDR3 is 14 residues. V was pared by 4 bases and J by 6 bases, with 9 bases of the junction left unmatched.

CDR3 DNA sequence: TGCGCCAGCAGCTTGGTTCCTAGCGGGGAGTACACAGATACGCAGTATTTT. Translation gives CASSLVPSGEYTDTQYF. V gene TRBV5-1 combines with J gene TRBJ2-3; 9 bases line up with TRBD2. The V gene's germline CDR1 is SGHRS and CDR2 YFSETQ. The CDR3 runs 17 residues. Unmatched junction bases numbered 7, after V lost 0 bases and J lost 2 bases.